These T cell receptor beta chains were read from a single sample in a study of blood T cell repertoires in COVID-19. Using immunoSEQ multiplex PCR, the repertoire was profiled, and TCRdb retains in-frame clones only, with some absent. The profile shows 190,000 or so clones, 75% to 90% of them singletons. Sequencing was done on a sample of peripheral blood. These receptors were taken from a man aged 40-49 years with acute or convalescent COVID-19. Both conserved end residues are part of each CDR3. D genes are given only for firm matches. The size field is filled for only some rows; it gives once, few, many or a size class.

V gene	D gene	J gene	CDR3 length	clone size	CDR3 protein	CDR3 DNA
TRBV6-1	.	TRBJ1-2	19	.	CASSGGQGGIALVGYGYTF	TGTGCCAGCAGTGGGGGGCAAGGGGGTATCGCACTCGTGGGCTATGGCTACACCTTC
TRBV3-1/TRBV3-2	TRBD1	TRBJ1-2	14	.	CASSQPQGAGGYTF	TGTGCCAGCAGCCAACCTCAGGGGGCTGGCGGCTACACCTTC
TRBV5-6	TRBD1	TRBJ2-1	15	.	CASSPEDRVYNEQFF	TGTGCCAGCAGCCCCGAGGACAGGGTCTACAATGAGCAGTTCTTC
TRBV6-6	.	TRBJ1-3	15	.	CASQGWSTSGSTIYF	TGTGCCAGCCAGGGTTGGTCAACCTCTGGAAGCACCATATATTTT
TRBV9	.	TRBJ1-3	13	.	CASAGGSGNTIYF	TGTGCCAGCGCCGGGGGCTCTGGAAACACCATATATTTT
TRBV25-1	TRBD1	TRBJ1-1	14	once	CASSGDRGNTEAFF	TGTGCCAGCAGTGGGGACAGGGGGAACACTGAAGCTTTCTTT
TRBV7-2	.	TRBJ1-1	11	.	CASSLVNRVFF	TGTGCCAGCAGCTTAGTCAACAGGGTTTTCTTT
TRBV7-2	.	TRBJ2-1	15	once	CASSRSGSGRNEQFF	TGTGCCAGCAGCCGTAGTGGGTCGGGTCGCAATGAGCAGTTCTTC
TRBV13	.	TRBJ1-2	14	.	CASSLAGEYRGYTF	TGTGCCAGCAGCCTAGCGGGAGAATATCGGGGCTACACCTTC
TRBV10-3	.	TRBJ1-5	16	.	CATKNSDIQAQEPQHF	TGTGCCACCAAAAATTCCGACATACAGGCTCAGGAGCCCCAGCATTTT
TRBV9	.	TRBJ1-1	16	.	CASSVLTGLRNTEAFF	TGTGCCAGCAGCGTCCTCACTGGACTGAGGAACACTGAAGCTTTCTTT
TRBV5-1	.	TRBJ1-1	14	few	CASSLAGMNTEAFF	TGCGCCAGCAGCTTGGCCGGGATGAACACTGAAGCTTTCTTT
TRBV4-3	.	TRBJ2-5	14	once	CASSQEGARETQYF	TGCGCCAGCAGCCAAGAGGGGGCCCGGGAGACCCAGTACTTC
TRBV30	TRBD1	TRBJ1-6	15	.	CAWSGDRGGNSPLHF	TGTGCCTGGAGTGGGGACAGGGGAGGTAATTCACCCCTCCACTTT
TRBV6-5	TRBD1	TRBJ2-5	13	.	CASSDRGQETQYF	TGTGCCAGCAGCGACAGGGGGCAGGAGACCCAGTACTTC
TRBV5-1	.	TRBJ1-4	14	.	CASSSQGLNEKLFF	TGCGCCAGCAGCTCCCAGGGGCTTAATGAAAAACTGTTTTTT
TRBV18	TRBD1	TRBJ1-3	17	.	CASSPRTGTSSGNTIYF	TGTGCCAGCTCACCCAGGACAGGGACCTCCTCTGGAAACACCATATATTTT
TRBV5-1	.	TRBJ2-2	16	once	CASSLNRDSGTGELFF	TGCGCCAGCAGCTTGAACCGGGACTCGGGCACCGGGGAGCTGTTTTTT
TRBV6-2/TRBV6-3	TRBD1	TRBJ1-5	15	.	CASSYQDRDNQPQHF	TGTGCCAGCAGTTACCAAGACAGGGACAATCAGCCCCAGCATTTT
TRBV29-1	TRBD1	TRBJ1-1	16	.	CSARQGVSGMNTEAFF	TGCAGCGCCAGACAGGGGGTTTCGGGCATGAACACTGAAGCTTTCTTT
TRBV6-5	TRBD1	TRBJ2-7	12	.	CASSYDRDEQYF	TGTGCCAGCAGTTACGACAGGGACGAGCAGTACTTC
TRBV6-5	.	TRBJ2-6	14	.	CASTSKWASNVLTF	TGTGCCAGCACCTCCAAATGGGCCTCCAACGTCCTGACTTTC
TRBV29-1	.	TRBJ2-7	13	.	CSAGPGTLYEQYF	TGCAGTGCTGGTCCAGGGACACTCTACGAGCAGTACTTC
TRBV27	TRBD1	TRBJ2-7	15	.	CASSLGDRGSYEQYF	TGTGCCAGCAGTTTAGGGGACAGGGGTAGCTACGAGCAGTACTTC
TRBV28	.	TRBJ2-7	13	.	CASSLSIAYEQYF	TGTGCCAGCAGTTTAAGCATAGCCTACGAGCAGTACTTC
TRBV5-1	TRBD2	TRBJ2-3	15	once	CASSPDGGARDTQYF	TGCGCCAGCAGCCCGGACGGGGGGGCAAGAGATACGCAGTATTTT
TRBV6-5	.	TRBJ2-5	15	.	CASSYSGILEETQYF	TGTGCCAGCAGTTACTCGGGCATCCTCGAAGAGACCCAGTACTTC
TRBV5-4	.	TRBJ1-2	13	few	CASSLDGNYGYTF	TGTGCCAGCAGCTTGGACGGGAACTATGGCTACACCTTC
TRBV19	TRBD1	TRBJ1-3	16	.	CASSISGTVTGNTIYF	TGTGCCAGTAGTATAAGTGGGACAGTTACTGGAAACACCATATATTTT
TRBV12-3/TRBV12-4	.	TRBJ2-2	13	.	CASSFQGTGELFF	TGTGCCAGCAGTTTCCAGGGCACCGGGGAGCTGTTTTTT
TRBV2	.	TRBJ2-5	15	.	CASSERVDFSETQYF	TGTGCCAGCAGTGAAAGGGTGGACTTCTCCGAGACCCAGTACTTC
TRBV27	.	TRBJ1-5	15	.	CASSLWSGANQPQHF	TGTGCCAGCAGTTTATGGTCAGGGGCCAATCAGCCCCAGCATTTT
TRBV7-2	TRBD2	TRBJ2-1	18	.	CASSLARSTGTSANEQFF	TGTGCCAGCAGCTTAGCGCGTTCTACCGGGACTAGCGCTAATGAGCAGTTCTTC
TRBV14	.	TRBJ1-2	15	.	CASSQDRRGVEGYTF	TGTGCCAGCAGCCAAGATCGGCGGGGGGTCGAGGGCTACACCTTC
TRBV7-2	.	TRBJ1-1	15	.	CASSFTTGRFTEAFF	TGTGCCAGCAGCTTTACTACAGGAAGGTTCACTGAAGCTTTCTTT
TRBV6-2/TRBV6-3	.	TRBJ2-2	15	.	CASSYLREGTGELFF	TGTGCCAGCAGTTACTTGCGAGAGGGCACCGGGGAGCTGTTTTTT
TRBV7-2	.	TRBJ1-1	16	.	CASSLTQGYANTEAFF	TGTGCCAGCAGCTTAACCCAGGGATATGCGAACACTGAAGCTTTCTTT
TRBV6-6	.	TRBJ2-7	12	.	CASSQSSYEQYF	TGTGCCAGCAGTCAGAGCTCCTACGAGCAGTACTTC
TRBV4-3	.	TRBJ2-7	15	.	CASSQDVTRSYEQYF	TGCGCCAGCAGCCAAGATGTCACAAGATCCTACGAGCAGTACTTC
TRBV5-1	TRBD1	TRBJ2-1	16	once	CASSWGQGASYNEQFF	TGCGCCAGCAGCTGGGGACAGGGGGCTTCCTACAATGAGCAGTTCTTC
TRBV2	.	TRBJ1-2	14	.	CASSDKGVNYGYTF	TGTGCCAGCAGTGACAAGGGGGTGAACTATGGCTACACCTTC
TRBV2	TRBD2	TRBJ2-3	15	.	CASSGVSGGPDTQYF	TGTGCCAGCAGTGGAGTTAGCGGGGGTCCAGATACGCAGTATTTT
TRBV10-3	TRBD1	TRBJ1-4	15	.	CAISWTGGDPEKLFF	TGTGCCATCAGCTGGACAGGGGGCGATCCTGAAAAACTGTTTTTT
TRBV5-4	TRBD2	TRBJ2-2	19	.	CASSQGQVERGTNTGELFF	TGTGCCAGCAGCCAAGGGCAGGTGGAGCGGGGGACGAACACCGGGGAGCTGTTTTTT
TRBV19	TRBD1	TRBJ2-7	14	.	CASSFRTGSGEQYF	TGTGCCAGTAGTTTCCGGACAGGGTCTGGAGAGCAGTACTTC
TRBV6-2/TRBV6-3	TRBD1	TRBJ2-5	15	.	CASSYVGGAGETQYF	TGTGCCAGCAGTTATGTAGGGGGCGCCGGGGAGACCCAGTACTTC
TRBV7-2	.	TRBJ2-2	14	once	CASSLARGTGELFF	TGTGCCAGCAGCTTAGCGCGGGGTACCGGGGAGCTGTTTTTT
TRBV15	TRBD1	TRBJ1-4	16	.	CATSRDGTGVNEKLFF	TGTGCCACCAGCAGAGATGGGACAGGGGTAAATGAAAAACTGTTTTTT
TRBV6-5	TRBD2	TRBJ2-3	15	few	CATSGTSGYTDTQYF	TGTGCCACCTCCGGGACTAGCGGTTACACAGATACGCAGTATTTT
TRBV28	TRBD1	TRBJ2-7	12	.	CASSYPGGEQYF	TGTGCCAGCAGCTATCCAGGGGGCGAGCAGTACTTC
TRBV28	TRBD1	TRBJ1-2	17	.	CASSLVGTGTLYYGYTF	TGTGCCAGCAGTTTAGTGGGGACAGGGACCTTATACTATGGCTACACCTTC
TRBV5-1	.	TRBJ2-5	15	.	CASSKVSVFQETQYF	TGCGCCAGCAGCAAAGTTAGCGTGTTCCAAGAGACCCAGTACTTC
TRBV4-3	.	TRBJ1-1	14	.	CASSQDYAGTEAFF	TGCGCCAGCAGCCAAGATTATGCGGGAACTGAAGCTTTCTTT
TRBV14	.	TRBJ2-5	15	.	CASSLTGRRRETQYF	TGTGCCAGCAGCCTAACAGGGAGACGGCGAGAGACCCAGTACTTC
TRBV6-5	.	TRBJ2-5	12	.	CASISGQETQYF	TGTGCCAGCATTTCAGGGCAAGAGACCCAGTACTTC
TRBV14	.	TRBJ2-2	14	.	CASSQVRGGGELFF	TGTGCCAGCAGCCAAGTCAGAGGGGGCGGGGAGCTGTTTTTT
TRBV6-1	.	TRBJ1-6	12	.	CASSEPVSPLHF	TGTGCCAGCAGTGAACCCGTGTCACCCCTCCACTTT